These 13 T cell receptor beta chains came from one sample sequenced in a study of blood T cell repertoires in COVID-19. Assay used: immunoSEQ multiplex PCR; TCRdb lists only in-frame clones, some missing. Here the sample spans 200,000 to 250,000 clones, 88% being singletons. Sequenced: PBMCs or T cells enriched from blood (not recorded which). These receptors came from a woman in her thirties who had recovered from COVID-19.

The CDR3 here is CSASGGYEQYF. The CDR3 DNA follows: TGCAGTGCTAGCGGGGGTTACGAGCAGTACTTC. This sequence joins TRBV20-1 and TRBJ2-7; weak D call: TRBD2 (6 bases). The germline V and J ends were trimmed by 3 bases and 4 bases, with 7 bases remaining between them. The CDR3 has 11 amino acids. Germline V lookup: CDR1 DFQATT, CDR2 SNEGSKA (reference sequence).

The rearrangement links TRBV7-9 to TRBJ2-7; possibly TRBD2 for D (6 bases). With 5 bases removed from V and 1 base from J, the gap between germline ends came to 15 bases. Per the germline V gene, CDR1 is SEHNR and CDR2 is FQNEAQ (reference sequence). The CDR3 has 15 amino acids. This CDR3 reads CASSPTGGYSYEQYF. In DNA, the CDR3 is TGTGCCAGCAGCCCCACAGGAGGGTATTCCTACGAGCAGTACTTC.

This clone was observed once. V is TRBV7-3 and J is TRBJ1-1; 8 bases fit TRBD1. Germline V gene lookup returns CDR1 SGHTA and CDR2 FQGTGA. V shed 4 bases, J shed 9 bases, and the junction held 10 bases outside the gene matches. The CDR3 consists of 14 residues. CDR3 coding DNA: TGTGCCAGCAGCTCGTATTTTACAGGGGGTAAAGCTTTCTTT. Translated: CASSSYFTGGKAFF.

This chain connects TRBV2 to TRBJ2-7; TRBD1 agrees at 9 bases. Germline CDR1 reads SNHLY; CDR2 reads FYNNEI. CDR3 length: 14 amino acids. V lost 7 bases to trimming and J lost 0 bases; unmatched junction nucleotides: 4. In DNA, the CDR3 is TGTGCCAGCACTGACAGGGGGGCCTCCTACGAGCAGTACTTC. Translating it yields CASTDRGASYEQYF.

This clone was picked up one time. The rearrangement uses TRBV7-9 and TRBJ1-1; TRBD1 might be the D (5 bases). Germline-derived CDR1 and CDR2 are SEHNR and FQNEAQ (reference sequence). Trimming pared 7 bases from V and 1 base from J, leaving 13 bases between. The CDR3 consists of 14 residues. DNA for the CDR3: TGTGCCAGCACCAAAAAGGGGCCGAACACTGAAGCTTTCTTT. It specifies CASTKKGPNTEAFF. Drawing the rest from reference TRBV7-9 and TRBJ1-1, the complete variable domain is DTGVSQNPRHKITKRGQNVTFRCDPISEHNRLYWYRQTLGQGPEFLTYFQNEAQLEKSRLLSDRFSAERPKGSFSTLEIQRTEQGDSAMYLCASTKKGPNTEAFFGQGTRLTVV.

V is TRBV7-9 and J is TRBJ1-6; D is undetermined. In germline, CDR1 is SEHNR, CDR2 FQNEAQ (reference sequence). V lost 0 bases and J 11 bases, leaving 17 bases between the germline ends. The CDR3 is made up of 16 amino acids. The chain's CDR3 is CASSLASRSQDAPLHF. The CDR3 nucleotides read TGTGCCAGCAGCTTAGCCTCCCGGTCCCAAGATGCACCCCTCCACTTT.

This chain links TRBV6-6 with TRBJ1-6; no clear D. The V end was cut by 11 bases, the J end by 8 bases, with 16 bases between. This CDR3 contains 13 residues. The V gene's germline CDR1 is MNHNY and CDR2 SVGAGI (reference sequence). The CDR3 sequence is CAGRLGGYSPLHF. In nucleotides, the CDR3 is TGTGCCGGTCGGCTCGGAGGTTATTCACCCCTCCACTTT.

The chain joins TRBV3-1 (or the pseudogene TRBV3-2) to TRBJ2-1; D unresolved. Germline assignment: CDR1 LGHDT and CDR2 YNNKEL (reference sequence). Trimming took 2 bases from V and 8 from J, leaving 10 bases between them. This CDR3 is 13 amino acids long. CDR3 amino acids: CASSQSSGYEQFF. In nucleotides, the CDR3 is TGTGCCAGCAGCCAATCTAGTGGGTATGAGCAGTTCTTC.

V gene TRBV19 combines with J gene TRBJ1-1, with D tentatively TRBD1 (5 bases). Per germline, CDR1 LNHDA and CDR2 SQIVND (reference sequence). The CDR3 loop spans 12 amino acids. V was shortened by 5 bases and J by 4 bases, with 8 bases between the two germline ends. The CDR3 loop is CASSLGRTEAFF. CDR3 nucleotide sequence: TGTGCCAGTAGTCTGGGGCGCACTGAAGCTTTCTTT.

This chain links TRBV5-8 with TRBJ1-1; D is uncertain. The CDR3 length is 13 residues. The V gene's germline CDR1 is SGHTS and CDR2 YDEGEE. Trimming cost V 1 base and J 4 bases, with 8 bases left between them. CDR3 in amino acids: CASSLQTGTEAFF. The CDR3 DNA is TGTGCCAGCAGCTTGCAAACGGGCACTGAAGCTTTCTTT. Filled out from reference TRBV5-8 and TRBJ1-1, the complete variable domain reads EAGVTQSPTHLIKTRGQQATLRCSPISGHTSVYWYQQALGLGLQFLLWYDEGEERNRGNFPPRFSGRQFPNYSSELNVNALELEDSALYLCASSLQTGTEAFFGQGTRLTVV.

CDR3 region: CASSLWGPRSATNEKLFF. CDR3 in DNA: TGTGCCAGCAGTTTATGGGGGCCCCGAAGCGCAACTAATGAAAAACTGTTTTTT. V and J are TRBV27 and TRBJ1-4; the D gene is possibly TRBD1 (6 bases). CDR1 is MNHEY, CDR2 SMNVEV, per germline (reference sequence). V lost 1 base and J 0 bases, leaving 15 bases between the germline ends. CDR3 length equals 18 residues.

V and J are TRBV7-9 and TRBJ1-2; unclear D gene. Trimming removed 5 bases from V and 5 bases from J, with 9 bases in between. Looked up from germline, CDR1 is SEHNR and CDR2 is FQNEAQ (reference sequence). This CDR3 region has 12 residues. The CDR3, as DNA: TGTGCCAGCAGCCCGATGGAGTATGGCTACACCTTC. Translation: CASSPMEYGYTF.

V is TRBV6-2 or TRBV6-3 and J is TRBJ1-2, with TRBD1 identical over 10 bases. The germline gives CDR1 MNHEY, CDR2 SVGEGT. The CDR3 runs to 15 residues. With V trimmed by 4 bases and J by 8 bases, 10 bases remained unmatched. CDR3 region: CASSSGTGVVRGYTF. CDR3 coding DNA: TGTGCCAGCAGTTCCGGGACAGGGGTCGTACGGGGCTACACCTTC.